What follows is one T cell receptor beta chain and its context. These data originate in a study of CD8 T cells in Susac syndrome. cDNA came from roughly 0.53 to 1 ug RNA primed by random hexamers. TCRdb ran MiXCR on the immunoSEQ multiplex PCR reads and lists one entry per CDR3 protein. The data contain about 210,000 distinct CDR3 sequences, 95% of them singletons. The CDR3 is 14 residues long. The V gene end was trimmed by 2 bases and the J gene end by 3 bases; junction bases not matched to a gene: 4. Germline assignment: CDR1 LGHDT and CDR2 YNNKEL (reference sequence). The sample comprised CD4+ T cells from PBMCs. The V and J genes are TRBV3-1 and TRBJ2-7; 7 bases align to TRBD1. This TCR derives from a human donor with multiple sclerosis. The CDR3 nucleotides read TGTGCCAGCAGCCAACCCGGGACAGTCTACGAGCAGTACTTC. This sequence encodes CASSQPGTVYEQYF.